This entry describes one T cell receptor beta chain. The antigen remains unidentified. PCR or immunohistochemistry showed mismatch repair deficiency in every enrolled patient. TCRs were sequenced from a few patients responding to pembrolizumab. The CDR3 covers 13 residues. Germline V gene lookup returns CDR1 MNHEY and CDR2 SVGAGI. V gave up 8 bases and J gave up 4 bases, with 14 bases separating them. This record belongs to a study of PD-1 blockade in mismatch repair-deficient tumors. About the study: All were previously treated, progressing patients with 11 to 13 mismatch repair-deficient cancer types. Findings and caveats of the study: Tumor-resident clones, often undetectable pretreatment in blood, expanded then contracted after pembrolizumab.

Sequencing was performed with immunoSEQ multiplex PCR; in TCRdb, only in-frame clones are kept and a portion is missing. The table lists fewer than 45,000 clones, roughly 85% of them singletons, with over 3% in the top ten. This TCR came from an adult with mismatch repair-deficient cancer. The gene calls are TRBV6-5 and TRBJ1-2; D is possibly TRBD1 (5 bases). The input for sequencing was peripheral blood, taken 76 weeks after starting pembrolizumab. The CDR3 sequence is CASARDSSYGYTF. DNA of the CDR3: TGTGCCAGCGCACGGGACTCCTCCTATGGCTACACCTTC.